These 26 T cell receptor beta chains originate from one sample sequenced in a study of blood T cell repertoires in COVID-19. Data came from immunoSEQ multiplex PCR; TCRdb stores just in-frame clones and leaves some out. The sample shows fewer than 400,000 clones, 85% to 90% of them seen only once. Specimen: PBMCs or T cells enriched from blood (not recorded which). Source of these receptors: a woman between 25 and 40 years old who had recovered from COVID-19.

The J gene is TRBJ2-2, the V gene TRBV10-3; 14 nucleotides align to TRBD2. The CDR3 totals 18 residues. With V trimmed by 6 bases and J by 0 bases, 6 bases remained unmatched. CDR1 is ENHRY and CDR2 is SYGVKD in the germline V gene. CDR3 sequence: CAISGGLAGGSNTGELFF. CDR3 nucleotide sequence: TGTGCCATCAGCGGTGGACTAGCGGGGGGATCGAACACCGGGGAGCTGTTTTTT.

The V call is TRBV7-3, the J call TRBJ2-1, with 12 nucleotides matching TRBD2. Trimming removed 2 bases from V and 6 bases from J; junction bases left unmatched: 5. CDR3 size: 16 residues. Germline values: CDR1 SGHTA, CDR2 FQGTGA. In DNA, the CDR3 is TGTGCCAGCAGCTTATCGCTAGCGGGGGGGCCCAATGAGCAGTTCTTC. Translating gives CASSLSLAGGPNEQFF.

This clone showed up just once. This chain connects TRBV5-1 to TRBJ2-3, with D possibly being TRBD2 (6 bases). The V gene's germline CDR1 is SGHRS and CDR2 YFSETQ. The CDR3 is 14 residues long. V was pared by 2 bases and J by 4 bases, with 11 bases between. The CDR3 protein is CASSFRETADTQYF. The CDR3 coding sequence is TGCGCCAGCAGCTTCCGGGAGACGGCAGATACGCAGTATTTT.

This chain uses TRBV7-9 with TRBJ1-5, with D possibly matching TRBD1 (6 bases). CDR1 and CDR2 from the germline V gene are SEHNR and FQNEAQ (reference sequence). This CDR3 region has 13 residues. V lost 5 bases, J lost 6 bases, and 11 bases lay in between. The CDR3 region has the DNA TGTGCCAGCAGCACGACAGGTATTCAGCCCCAGCATTTT. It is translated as CASSTTGIQPQHF.

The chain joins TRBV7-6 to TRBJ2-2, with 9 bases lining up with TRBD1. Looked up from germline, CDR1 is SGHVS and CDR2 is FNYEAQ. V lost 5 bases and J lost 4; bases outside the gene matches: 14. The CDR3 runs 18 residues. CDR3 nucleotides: TGTGCCAGCAGCCCAAGCCCTCCGGGACAGGGTACCACCGGGGAGCTGTTTTTT. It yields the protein CASSPSPPGQGTTGELFF.

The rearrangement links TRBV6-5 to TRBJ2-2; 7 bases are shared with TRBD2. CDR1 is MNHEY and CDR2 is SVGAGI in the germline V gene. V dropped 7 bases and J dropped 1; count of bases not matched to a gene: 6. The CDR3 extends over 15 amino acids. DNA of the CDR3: TGTGCCAGCAAACGGGAGGTTGGGAACACCGGGGAGCTGTTTTTT. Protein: CASKREVGNTGELFF.

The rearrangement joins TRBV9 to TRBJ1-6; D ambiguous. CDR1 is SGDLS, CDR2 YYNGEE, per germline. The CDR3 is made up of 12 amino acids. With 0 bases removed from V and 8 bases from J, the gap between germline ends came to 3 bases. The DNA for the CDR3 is TGTGCCAGCAGCGTAGCAGATTCACCCCTCCACTTT. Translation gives CASSVADSPLHF. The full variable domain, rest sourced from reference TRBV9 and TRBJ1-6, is DSGVTQTPKHLITATGQRVTLRCSPRSGDLSVYWYQQSLDQGLQFLIQYYNGEERAKGNILERFSAQQFPDLHSELNLSSLELGDSALYFCASSVADSPLHFGNGTRLTVT.

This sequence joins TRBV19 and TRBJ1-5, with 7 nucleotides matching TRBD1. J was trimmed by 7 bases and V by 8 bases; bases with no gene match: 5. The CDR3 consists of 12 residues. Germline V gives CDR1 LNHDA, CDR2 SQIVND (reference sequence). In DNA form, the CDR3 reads TGTGCCAGTGATGACAGGGAACAGCCCCAGCATTTT. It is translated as CASDDREQPQHF.

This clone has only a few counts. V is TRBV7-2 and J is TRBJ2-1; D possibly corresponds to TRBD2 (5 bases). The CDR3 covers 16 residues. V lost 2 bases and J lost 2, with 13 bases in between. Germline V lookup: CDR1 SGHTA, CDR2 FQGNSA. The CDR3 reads CASSLMAGITYNEQFF. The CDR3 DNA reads TGTGCCAGCAGCTTAATGGCGGGCATTACCTACAATGAGCAGTTCTTC.

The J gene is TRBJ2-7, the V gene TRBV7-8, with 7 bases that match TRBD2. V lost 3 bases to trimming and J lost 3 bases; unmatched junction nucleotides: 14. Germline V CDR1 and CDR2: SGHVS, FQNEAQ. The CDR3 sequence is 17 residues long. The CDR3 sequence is CASSFSASGAGHYEQYF. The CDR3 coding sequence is TGTGCCAGCAGCTTTAGCGCGAGCGGGGCCGGCCACTACGAGCAGTACTTC.

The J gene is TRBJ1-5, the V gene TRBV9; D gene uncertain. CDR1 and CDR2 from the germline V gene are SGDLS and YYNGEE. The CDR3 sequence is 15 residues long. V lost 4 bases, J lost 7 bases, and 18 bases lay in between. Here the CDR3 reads CASSPLEAPGQPQHF. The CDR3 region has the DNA TGTGCCAGCAGCCCCTTGGAGGCCCCGGGACAGCCCCAGCATTTT. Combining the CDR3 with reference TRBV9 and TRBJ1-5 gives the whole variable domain DSGVTQTPKHLITATGQRVTLRCSPRSGDLSVYWYQQSLDQGLQFLIQYYNGEERAKGNILERFSAQQFPDLHSELNLSSLELGDSALYFCASSPLEAPGQPQHFGDGTRLSIL.

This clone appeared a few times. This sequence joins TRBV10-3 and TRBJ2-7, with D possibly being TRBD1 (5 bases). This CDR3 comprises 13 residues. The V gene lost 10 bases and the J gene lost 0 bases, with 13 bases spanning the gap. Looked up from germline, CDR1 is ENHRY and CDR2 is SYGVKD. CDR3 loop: CATQTESSYEQYF. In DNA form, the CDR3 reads TGTGCCACCCAGACAGAGAGCTCCTACGAGCAGTACTTC.

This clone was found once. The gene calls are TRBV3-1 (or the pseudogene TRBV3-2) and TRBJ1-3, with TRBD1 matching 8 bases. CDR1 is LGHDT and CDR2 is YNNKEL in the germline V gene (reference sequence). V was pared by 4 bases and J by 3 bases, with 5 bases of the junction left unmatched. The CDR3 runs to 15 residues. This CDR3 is CASSPSGGGGNTIYF. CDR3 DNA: TGTGCCAGCAGCCCCTCAGGGGGCGGTGGAAACACCATATATTTT.

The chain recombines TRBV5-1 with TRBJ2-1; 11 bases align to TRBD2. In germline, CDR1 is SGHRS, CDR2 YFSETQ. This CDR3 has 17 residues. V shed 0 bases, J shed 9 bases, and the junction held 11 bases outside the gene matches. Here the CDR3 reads CASSLAGVSGGAIEQFF. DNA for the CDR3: TGCGCCAGCAGCTTGGCCGGGGTTAGCGGGGGGGCCATTGAGCAGTTCTTC.

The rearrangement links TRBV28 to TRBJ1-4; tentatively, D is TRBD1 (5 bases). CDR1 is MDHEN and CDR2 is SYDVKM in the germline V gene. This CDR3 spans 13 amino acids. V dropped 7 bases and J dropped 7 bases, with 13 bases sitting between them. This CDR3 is CASTPGGTEKLFF. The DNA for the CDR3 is TGTGCCAGCACCCCGGGGGGGACTGAAAAACTGTTTTTT. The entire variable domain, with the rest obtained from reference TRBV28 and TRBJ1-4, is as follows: DVKVTQSSRYLVKRTGEKVFLECVQDMDHENMFWYRQDPGLGLRLIYFSYDVKMKEKGDIPEGYSVSREKKERFSLILESASTNQTSMYLCASTPGGTEKLFFGSGTQLSVL.

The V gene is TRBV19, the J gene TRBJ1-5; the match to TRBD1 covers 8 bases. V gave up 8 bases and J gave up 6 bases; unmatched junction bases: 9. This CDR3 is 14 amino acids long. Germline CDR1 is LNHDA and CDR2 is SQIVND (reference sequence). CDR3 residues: CASVVAGGLQPQHF. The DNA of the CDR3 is TGTGCCAGTGTAGTAGCAGGGGGCCTTCAGCCCCAGCATTTT.

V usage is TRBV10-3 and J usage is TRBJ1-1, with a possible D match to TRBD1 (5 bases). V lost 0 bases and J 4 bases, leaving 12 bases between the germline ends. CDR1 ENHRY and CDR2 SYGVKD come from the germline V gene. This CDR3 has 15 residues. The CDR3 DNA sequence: TGTGCCATCAGTGAGTCGGGCAGGGTCGGCACTGAAGCTTTCTTT. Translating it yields CAISESGRVGTEAFF.

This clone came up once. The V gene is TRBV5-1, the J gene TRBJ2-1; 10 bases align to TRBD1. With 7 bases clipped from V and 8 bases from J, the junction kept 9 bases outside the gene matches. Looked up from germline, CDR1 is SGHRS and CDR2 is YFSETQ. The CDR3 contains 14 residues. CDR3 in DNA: TGCGCCAGCCATGCGGGACAGGGGTCCGATGAGCAGTTCTTC. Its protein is CASHAGQGSDEQFF. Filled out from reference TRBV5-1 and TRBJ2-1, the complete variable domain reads KAGVTQTPRYLIKTRGQQVTLSCSPISGHRSVSWYQQTPGQGLQFLFEYFSETQRNKGNFPGRFSGRQFSNSRSEMNVSTLELGDSALYLCASHAGQGSDEQFFGPGTRLTVL.

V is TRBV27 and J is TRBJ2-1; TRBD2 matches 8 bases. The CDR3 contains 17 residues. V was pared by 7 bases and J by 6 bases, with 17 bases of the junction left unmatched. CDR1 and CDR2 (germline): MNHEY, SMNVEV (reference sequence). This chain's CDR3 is CASTYGAGEGKPNEQFF. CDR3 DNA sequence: TGTGCCAGCACCTACGGAGCGGGGGAGGGAAAACCCAATGAGCAGTTCTTC.

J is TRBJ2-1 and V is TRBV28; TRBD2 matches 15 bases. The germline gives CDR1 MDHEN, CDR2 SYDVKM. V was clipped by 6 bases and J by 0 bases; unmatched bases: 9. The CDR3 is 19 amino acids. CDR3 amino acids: CASSQWTSGRDSSYNEQFF. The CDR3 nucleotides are TGTGCCAGCAGCCAGTGGACTAGCGGGAGGGATAGCTCCTACAATGAGCAGTTCTTC.

The CDR3 loop reads CASSPSWGQGDQPQHF. The DNA of the CDR3 is TGTGCCAGCAGCCCGAGTTGGGGACAGGGCGATCAGCCCCAGCATTTT. V is TRBV9 and J is TRBJ1-5; TRBD1 agrees at 9 bases. Trimming removed 4 bases from V and 5 bases from J; junction bases left unmatched: 10. Germline V gene data show CDR1 as SGDLS and CDR2 as YYNGEE. This CDR3 is built from 16 residues.

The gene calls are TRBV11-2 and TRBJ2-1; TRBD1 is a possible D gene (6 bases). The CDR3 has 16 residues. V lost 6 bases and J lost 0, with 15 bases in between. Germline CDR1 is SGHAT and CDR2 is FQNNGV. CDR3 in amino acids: CASRSVRGSSYNEQFF. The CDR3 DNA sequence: TGTGCCAGCAGGTCCGTAAGGGGGAGCTCCTACAATGAGCAGTTCTTC.

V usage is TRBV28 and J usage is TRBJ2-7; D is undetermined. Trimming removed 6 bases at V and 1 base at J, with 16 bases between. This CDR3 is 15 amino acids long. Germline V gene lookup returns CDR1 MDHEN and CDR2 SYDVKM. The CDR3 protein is CASSRTRLRSYEQYF. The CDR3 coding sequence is TGTGCCAGCAGCCGCACGAGATTAAGATCCTACGAGCAGTACTTC.

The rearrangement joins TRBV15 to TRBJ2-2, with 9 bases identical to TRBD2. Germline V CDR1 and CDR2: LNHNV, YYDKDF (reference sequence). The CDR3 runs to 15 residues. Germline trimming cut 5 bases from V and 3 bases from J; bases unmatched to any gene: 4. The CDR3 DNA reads TGTGCCACCAGCCCCCGACTAGCGGACACCGGGGAGCTGTTTTTT. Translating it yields CATSPRLADTGELFF.

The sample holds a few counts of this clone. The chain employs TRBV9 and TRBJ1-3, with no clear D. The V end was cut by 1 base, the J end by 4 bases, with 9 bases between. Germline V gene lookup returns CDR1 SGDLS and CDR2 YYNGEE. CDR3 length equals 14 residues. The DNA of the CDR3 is TGTGCCAGCAGCGTATTGGGGAGGGGAAACACCATATATTTT. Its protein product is CASSVLGRGNTIYF.

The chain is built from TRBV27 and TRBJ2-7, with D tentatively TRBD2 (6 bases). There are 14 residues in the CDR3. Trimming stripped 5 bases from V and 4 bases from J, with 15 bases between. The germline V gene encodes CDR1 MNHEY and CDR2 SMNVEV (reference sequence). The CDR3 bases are TGTGCCAGCAGTCCCGCGGGACGACAATACGAGCAGTACTTC. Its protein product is CASSPAGRQYEQYF.